Shown below are 17 T cell receptor beta chains from a single sample sequenced in a study of siplizumab effects on memory and regulatory T cells. TCRdb's table, derived via immunoSEQ multiplex PCR, lists solely in-frame clones and lacks some. The profile shows some 100,000 clones, just over 90% of them singletons. The sequenced material came from Tregs sorted from blood. The receptor set was obtained from a human donor in good health.

The chain combines TRBV2 with TRBJ2-7, with 9 bases aligning to TRBD1. Germline V gene sequence: CDR1 SNHLY, CDR2 FYNNEI. The CDR3 totals 15 residues. V lost 6 bases and J lost 1; bases outside the gene matches: 7. The CDR3 is CASRRPGQGSYEQYF. The CDR3 DNA is TGTGCCAGCAGGAGGCCGGGACAGGGTTCCTACGAGCAGTACTTC.

The chain links TRBV14 to TRBJ2-1; 8 bases fit TRBD2. The germline CDR1 and CDR2 sequences are SGHDN and FVKESK. This CDR3 spans 16 amino acids. J was trimmed by 9 bases and V by 0 bases; bases with no gene match: 10. Here the CDR3 reads CASSQDWGSGKVEQFF. In DNA form, the CDR3 reads TGTGCCAGCAGCCAAGATTGGGGTAGCGGGAAGGTTGAGCAGTTCTTC.

The chain couples TRBV2 to TRBJ2-1; TRBD1 is a possible D gene (6 bases). Per the germline V gene, CDR1 is SNHLY and CDR2 is FYNNEI. The CDR3 is 15 residues long. V dropped 1 base and J dropped 1 base, with 8 bases sitting between them. CDR3 sequence (DNA): TGTGCCAGCAGTGAAGAAGGGGGTTCCTACAATGAGCAGTTCTTC. Its translation is CASSEEGGSYNEQFF. The variable domain in full, completed from reference TRBV2 and TRBJ2-1, reads EPEVTQTPSHQVTQMGQEVILRCVPISNHLYFYWYRQILGQKVEFLVSFYNNEISEKSEIFDDQFSVERPDGSNFTLKIRSTKLEDSAMYFCASSEEGGSYNEQFFGPGTRLTVL.

The J gene is TRBJ2-5, the V gene TRBV18; tentatively, D is TRBD2 (6 bases). The last part of the DNA fits TRBJ2-7 better; the J call may be wrong. The CDR3 runs to 15 residues. Per the germline V gene, CDR1 is KGHSH and CDR2 is LQKENI. CDR3 loop: CASSPGGPGSYEQYF. CDR3 nucleotides: TGTGCCAGCTCACCGGGAGGCCCAGGCTCCTACGAGCAGTACTTC.

V usage is TRBV7-6 and J usage is TRBJ2-7, with TRBD2 identical over 11 bases. The length of the CDR3 is 17 residues. Germline lookup yields CDR1 SGHVS and CDR2 FNYEAQ. Germline trimming cut 8 bases from V and 4 bases from J; bases unmatched to any gene: 16. CDR3 loop: CASSPFGLAGGAYEQYF. CDR3 in DNA: TGTGCCAGCTCCCCCTTCGGGCTAGCGGGAGGTGCGTACGAGCAGTACTTC.

This clone was picked up many times. The rearrangement links TRBV7-9 to TRBJ2-5, with D possibly called TRBD1 or TRBD2 (5 bases each). This CDR3 spans 14 amino acids. Germline CDR1 SEHNR, CDR2 FQNEAQ (reference sequence). V was shortened by 8 bases and J by 6 bases, with 19 bases between the two germline ends. The CDR3 here is CASQGSWESKTQYF. CDR3 bases: TGTGCCAGCCAGGGATCGTGGGAGTCGAAGACCCAGTACTTC.

This chain links TRBV7-8 with TRBJ2-1; 8 positions match TRBD2. Per the germline V gene, CDR1 is SGHVS and CDR2 is FQNEAQ. Germline trimming cut 2 bases from V and 0 bases from J; bases unmatched to any gene: 6. CDR3 length: 17 amino acids. The CDR3 spells CASSLIVGTSSYNEQFF. The CDR3 DNA is TGTGCCAGCAGCTTAATTGTTGGGACTAGCTCCTACAATGAGCAGTTCTTC.

This chain uses TRBV18 with TRBJ2-1, with 11 bases that match TRBD2. Germline V CDR1 and CDR2: KGHSH, LQKENI. CDR3 length: 17 amino acids. The trim removed 2 bases at V and 5 bases at J, leaving 8 bases unmatched. The CDR3 region has the DNA TGTGCCAGCTCACCATTCGTGACTAGCGGGACCCACAATGAGCAGTTCTTC. Its translation: CASSPFVTSGTHNEQFF.

The rearrangement joins TRBV2 to TRBJ1-1; D perhaps matches TRBD1 (5 bases). Looked up from germline, CDR1 is SNHLY and CDR2 is FYNNEI. Trimming cost V 6 bases and J 1 base, with 15 bases left between them. This CDR3 is 15 amino acids long. CDR3 in amino acids: CASRMDTGGNTEAFF. The CDR3 nucleotides read TGTGCCAGCAGGATGGACACGGGGGGGAACACTGAAGCTTTCTTT.

J is TRBJ2-5 and V is TRBV28; D remains unclear. There are 12 residues in the CDR3. Trimming removed 3 bases from V and 2 bases from J, with 4 bases in between. The germline V gene encodes CDR1 MDHEN and CDR2 SYDVKM. The CDR3 DNA reads TGTGCCAGCAGTTTCGGGCAAGAGACCCAGTACTTC. This codes for CASSFGQETQYF.

This chain uses TRBV4-1 with TRBJ2-7; unclear D gene. V lost 0 bases to trimming and J lost 6 bases, with 18 bases between them. This CDR3 has 16 residues. The germline CDR1 and CDR2 sequences are MGHRA and YSYEKL. The CDR3 protein is CASSQDEGFAPSEQYF. The CDR3 region has the DNA TGCGCCAGCAGCCAAGATGAAGGATTCGCTCCCAGCGAGCAGTACTTC.

J is TRBJ1-6 and V is TRBV30, with D possibly matching TRBD1 (5 bases). Germline assignment: CDR1 GTSNPN and CDR2 SVGIG (reference sequence). This CDR3 comprises 16 residues. V was trimmed by 7 bases and J by 1 base, leaving 17 bases between them. The CDR3 DNA reads TGTGCCTCCTCTGGGGCAGCCCGGTCCTATAATTCACCCCTCCACTTT. Translation: CASSGAARSYNSPLHF.

The V and J genes are TRBV11-2 and TRBJ1-1; D gene ambiguous. V dropped 0 bases and J dropped 4 bases, with 9 bases sitting between them. CDR3 length: 14 residues. Germline V gene data show CDR1 as SGHAT and CDR2 as FQNNGV. The CDR3 here is CASSLDTRVTEAFF. DNA of the CDR3: TGTGCCAGCAGCTTAGATACGAGGGTCACTGAAGCTTTCTTT.

The chain is built from TRBV10-3 and TRBJ2-6; no firm D call. Germline V CDR1 and CDR2: ENHRY, SYGVKD. The CDR3 consists of 15 residues. V was shortened by 0 bases and J by 1 base, with 4 bases between the two germline ends. As DNA, the CDR3 is TGTGCCATCAGTGAGTCGCCATCTGGGGCCAACGTCCTGACTTTC. Its translation: CAISESPSGANVLTF.

The rearrangement uses TRBV6-5 and TRBJ1-3; tentative D call: TRBD1 (5 bases). The V and J ends lost 6 bases and 1 base respectively, with 13 bases between them. Germline CDR1 is MNHEY and CDR2 is SVGAGI. CDR3 size: 15 residues. The CDR3 DNA reads as TGTGCCAGCAGACGTCAGGGTCAGTCTGGAAACACCATATATTTT. Translating gives CASRRQGQSGNTIYF.

This rearrangement joins TRBV5-1 to TRBJ2-1, with D perhaps matching TRBD1 (5 bases). The CDR3 is 13 residues long. Germline assignment: CDR1 SGHRS and CDR2 YFSETQ. V was cut by 1 base and J by 4 bases, with 6 bases left in between. CDR3 sequence reads: CASSLPGYNEQFF. The CDR3 coding sequence is TGCGCCAGCAGCTTGCCAGGGTACAATGAGCAGTTCTTC. The variable domain in full, completed from reference TRBV5-1 and TRBJ2-1, reads KAGVTQTPRYLIKTRGQQVTLSCSPISGHRSVSWYQQTPGQGLQFLFEYFSETQRNKGNFPGRFSGRQFSNSRSEMNVSTLELGDSALYLCASSLPGYNEQFFGPGTRLTVL.

The chain has TRBV5-1 and TRBJ2-1; 11 bases are shared with TRBD2. The germline V gene encodes CDR1 SGHRS and CDR2 YFSETQ. The CDR3 has 14 residues. The V and J ends lost 7 bases and 7 bases, in that order; junction bases with no gene match: 7. CDR3 coding DNA: TGCGCCAGCGGTGAGACTAGCGGGGAGAATGAGCAGTTCTTC. Protein sequence: CASGETSGENEQFF. Combining the CDR3 with reference TRBV5-1 and TRBJ2-1 gives the whole variable domain KAGVTQTPRYLIKTRGQQVTLSCSPISGHRSVSWYQQTPGQGLQFLFEYFSETQRNKGNFPGRFSGRQFSNSRSEMNVSTLELGDSALYLCASGETSGENEQFFGPGTRLTVL.